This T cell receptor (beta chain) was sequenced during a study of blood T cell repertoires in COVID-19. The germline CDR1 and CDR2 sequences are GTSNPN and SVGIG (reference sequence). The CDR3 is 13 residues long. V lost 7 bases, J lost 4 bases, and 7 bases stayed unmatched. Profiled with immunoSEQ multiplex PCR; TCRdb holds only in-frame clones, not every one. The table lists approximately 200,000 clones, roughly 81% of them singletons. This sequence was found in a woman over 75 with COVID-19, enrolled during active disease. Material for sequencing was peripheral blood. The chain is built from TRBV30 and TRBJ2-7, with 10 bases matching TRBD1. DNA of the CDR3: TGTGCCTACACGGGACAGGGGCGATACGAGCAGTACTTC. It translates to CAYTGQGRYEQYF.